This entry features one TCR beta chain sequence. These data originate in a study of identical twins' blood T cells. TCRdb processed the 5' RACE reads anew with MiXCR; each CDR3 protein has one entry. The table records 350,000 to 450,000 distinct CDR3 sequences, about 28% of them present only once. The material sequenced was PBMCs. This receptor was taken from a woman aged 18-49 years in good health.

The CDR3 reads CASSDGILGGGQFF. CDR3 nucleotide sequence: TGTGCCAGCAGTGACGGGATTCTGGGAGGGGGGCAGTTCTTC. V and J are TRBV6-2 or TRBV6-3 and TRBJ2-1; TRBD2 is a possible D gene (7 bases). V gave up 5 bases and J gave up 12 bases, with 20 bases separating them. The V gene's germline CDR1 is MNHEY and CDR2 SVGEGT. The CDR3 runs 14 residues.